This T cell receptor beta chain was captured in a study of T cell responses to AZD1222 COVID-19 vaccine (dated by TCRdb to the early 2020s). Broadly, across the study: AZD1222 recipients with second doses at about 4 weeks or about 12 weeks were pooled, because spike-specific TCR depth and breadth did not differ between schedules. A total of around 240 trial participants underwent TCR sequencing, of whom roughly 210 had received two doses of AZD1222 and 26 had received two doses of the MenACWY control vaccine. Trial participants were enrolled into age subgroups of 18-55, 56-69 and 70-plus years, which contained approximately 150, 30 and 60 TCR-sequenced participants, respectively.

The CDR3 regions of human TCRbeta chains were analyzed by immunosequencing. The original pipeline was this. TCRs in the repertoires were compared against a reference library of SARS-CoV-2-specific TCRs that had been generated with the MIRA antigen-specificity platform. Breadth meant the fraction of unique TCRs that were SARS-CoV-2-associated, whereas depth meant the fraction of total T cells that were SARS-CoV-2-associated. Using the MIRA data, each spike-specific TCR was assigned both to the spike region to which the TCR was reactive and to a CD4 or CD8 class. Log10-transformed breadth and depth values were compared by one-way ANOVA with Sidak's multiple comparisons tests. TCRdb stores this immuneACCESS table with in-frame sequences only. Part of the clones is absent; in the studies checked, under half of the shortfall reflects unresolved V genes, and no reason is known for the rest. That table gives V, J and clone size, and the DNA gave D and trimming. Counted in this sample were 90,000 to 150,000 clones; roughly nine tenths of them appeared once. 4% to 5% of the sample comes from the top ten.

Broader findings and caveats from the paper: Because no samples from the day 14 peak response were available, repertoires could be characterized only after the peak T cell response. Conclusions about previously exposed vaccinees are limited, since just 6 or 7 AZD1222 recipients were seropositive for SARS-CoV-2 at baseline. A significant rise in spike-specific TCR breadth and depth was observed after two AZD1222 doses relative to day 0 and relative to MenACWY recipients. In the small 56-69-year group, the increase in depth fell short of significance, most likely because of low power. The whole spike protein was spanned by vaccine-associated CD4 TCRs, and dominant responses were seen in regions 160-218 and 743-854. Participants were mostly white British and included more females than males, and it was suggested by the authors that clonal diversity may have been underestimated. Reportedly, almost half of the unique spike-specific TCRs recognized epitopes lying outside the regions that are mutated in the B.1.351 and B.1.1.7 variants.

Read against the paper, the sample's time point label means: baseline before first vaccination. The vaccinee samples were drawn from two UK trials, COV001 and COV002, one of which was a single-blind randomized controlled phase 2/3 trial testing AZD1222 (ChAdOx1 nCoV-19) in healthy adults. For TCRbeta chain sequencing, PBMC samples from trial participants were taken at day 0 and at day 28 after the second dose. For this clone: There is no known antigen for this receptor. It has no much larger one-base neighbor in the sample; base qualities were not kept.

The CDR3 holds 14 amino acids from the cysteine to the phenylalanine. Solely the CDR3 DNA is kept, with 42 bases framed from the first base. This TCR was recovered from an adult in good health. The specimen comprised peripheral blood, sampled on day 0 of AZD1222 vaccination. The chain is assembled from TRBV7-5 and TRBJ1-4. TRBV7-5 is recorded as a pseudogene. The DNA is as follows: TGTGTCAGAAGCTTCGGGGGGCAGGATGAAAAACTGTTTTTT. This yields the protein CVRSFGGQDEKLFF.